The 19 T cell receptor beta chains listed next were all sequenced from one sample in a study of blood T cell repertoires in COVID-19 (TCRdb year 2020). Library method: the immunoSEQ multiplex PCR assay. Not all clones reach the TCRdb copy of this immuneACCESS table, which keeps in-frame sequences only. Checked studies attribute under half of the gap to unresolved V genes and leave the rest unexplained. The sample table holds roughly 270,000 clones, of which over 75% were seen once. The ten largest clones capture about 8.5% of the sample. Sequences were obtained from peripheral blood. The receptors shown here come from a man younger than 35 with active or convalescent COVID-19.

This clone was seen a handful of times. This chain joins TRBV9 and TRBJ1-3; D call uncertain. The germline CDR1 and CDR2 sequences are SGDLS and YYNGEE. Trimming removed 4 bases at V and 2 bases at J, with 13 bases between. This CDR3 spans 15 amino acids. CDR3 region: CASSPWEAPGNTIYF. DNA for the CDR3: TGTGCCAGCAGCCCATGGGAGGCTCCTGGAAACACCATATATTTT. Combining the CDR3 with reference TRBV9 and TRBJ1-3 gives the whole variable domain DSGVTQTPKHLITATGQRVTLRCSPRSGDLSVYWYQQSLDQGLQFLIQYYNGEERAKGNILERFSAQQFPDLHSELNLSSLELGDSALYFCASSPWEAPGNTIYFGEGSWLTVV.

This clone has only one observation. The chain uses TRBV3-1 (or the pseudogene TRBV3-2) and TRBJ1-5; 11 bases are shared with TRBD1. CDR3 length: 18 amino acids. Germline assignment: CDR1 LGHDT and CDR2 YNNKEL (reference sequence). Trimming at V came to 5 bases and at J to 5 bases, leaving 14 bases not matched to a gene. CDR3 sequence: CASSKGTGGVIGHQPQHF. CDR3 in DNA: TGTGCCAGCAGCAAAGGGACAGGGGGTGTAATAGGTCATCAGCCCCAGCATTTT.

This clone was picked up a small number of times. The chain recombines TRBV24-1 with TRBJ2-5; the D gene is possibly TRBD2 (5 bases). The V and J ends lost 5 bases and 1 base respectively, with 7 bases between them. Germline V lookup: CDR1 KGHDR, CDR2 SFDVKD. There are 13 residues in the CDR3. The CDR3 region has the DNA TGTGCCACCAGTGGACGGGGCCAAGAGACCCAGTACTTC. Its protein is CATSGRGQETQYF.

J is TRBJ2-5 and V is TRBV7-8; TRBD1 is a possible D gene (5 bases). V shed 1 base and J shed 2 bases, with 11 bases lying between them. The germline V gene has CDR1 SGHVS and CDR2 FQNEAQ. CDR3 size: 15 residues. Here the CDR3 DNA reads TGTGCCAGCAGCTTAGGGACACCACCTCAAGAGACCCAGTACTTC. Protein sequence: CASSLGTPPQETQYF. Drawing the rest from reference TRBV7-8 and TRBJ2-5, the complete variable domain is GAGVSQSPRYKVAKRGQDVALRCDPISGHVSLFWYQQALGQGPEFLTYFQNEAQLDKSGLPSDRFFAERPEGSVSTLKIQRTQQEDSAVYLCASSLGTPPQETQYFGPGTRLLVL.

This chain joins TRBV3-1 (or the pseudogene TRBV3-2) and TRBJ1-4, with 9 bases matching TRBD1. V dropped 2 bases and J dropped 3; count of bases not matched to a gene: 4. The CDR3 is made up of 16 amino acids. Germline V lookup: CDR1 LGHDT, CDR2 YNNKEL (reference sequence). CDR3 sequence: CASSQTGGTANEKLFF. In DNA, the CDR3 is TGTGCCAGCAGCCAAACAGGGGGCACAGCTAATGAAAAACTGTTTTTT.

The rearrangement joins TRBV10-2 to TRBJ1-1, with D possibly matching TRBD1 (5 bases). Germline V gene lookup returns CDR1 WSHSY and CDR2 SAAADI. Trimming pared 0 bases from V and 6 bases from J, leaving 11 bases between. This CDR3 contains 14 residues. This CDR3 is CASSESGQGSEAFF. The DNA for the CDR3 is TGCGCCAGCAGTGAGTCCGGGCAGGGTTCTGAAGCTTTCTTT.

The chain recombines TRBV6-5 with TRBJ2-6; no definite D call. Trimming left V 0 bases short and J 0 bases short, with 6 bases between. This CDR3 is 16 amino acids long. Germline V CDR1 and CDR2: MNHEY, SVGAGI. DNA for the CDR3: TGTGCCAGCAGTTACTCTATCGGCTCTGGGGCCAACGTCCTGACTTTC. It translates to CASSYSIGSGANVLTF.

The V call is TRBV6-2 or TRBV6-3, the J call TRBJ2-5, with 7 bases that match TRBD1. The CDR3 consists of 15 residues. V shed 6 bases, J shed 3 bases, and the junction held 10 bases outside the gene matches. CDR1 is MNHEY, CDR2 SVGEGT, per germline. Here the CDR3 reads CASSRQTGWKETQYF. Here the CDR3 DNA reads TGTGCCAGCAGCCGACAGACAGGGTGGAAAGAGACCCAGTACTTC.

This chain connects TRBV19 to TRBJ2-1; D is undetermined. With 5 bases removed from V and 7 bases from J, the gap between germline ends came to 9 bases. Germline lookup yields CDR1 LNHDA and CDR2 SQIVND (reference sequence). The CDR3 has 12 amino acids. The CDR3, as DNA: TGTGCCAGTAGTGGCAGGCTGAATGAGCAGTTCTTC. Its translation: CASSGRLNEQFF.

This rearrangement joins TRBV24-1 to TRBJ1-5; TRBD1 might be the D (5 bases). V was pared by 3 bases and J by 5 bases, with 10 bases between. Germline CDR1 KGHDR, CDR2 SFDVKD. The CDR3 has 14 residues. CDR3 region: CATSDNEGDQPQHF. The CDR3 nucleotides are TGTGCCACCAGTGATAATGAAGGGGATCAGCCCCAGCATTTT.

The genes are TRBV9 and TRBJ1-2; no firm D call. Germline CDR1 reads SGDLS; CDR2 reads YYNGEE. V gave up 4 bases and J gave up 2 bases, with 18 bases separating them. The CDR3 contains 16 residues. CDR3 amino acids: CASSPNSPYSNYGYTF. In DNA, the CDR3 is TGTGCCAGCAGCCCAAACTCCCCCTACAGCAACTATGGCTACACCTTC.

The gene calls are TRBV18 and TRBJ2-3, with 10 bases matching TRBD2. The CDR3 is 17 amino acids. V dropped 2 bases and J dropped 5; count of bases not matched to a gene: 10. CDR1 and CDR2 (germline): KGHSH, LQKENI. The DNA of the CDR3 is TGTGCCAGCTCACCAATGGCTAGCGGGGGACCCGGAGATACGCAGTATTTT. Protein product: CASSPMASGGPGDTQYF.

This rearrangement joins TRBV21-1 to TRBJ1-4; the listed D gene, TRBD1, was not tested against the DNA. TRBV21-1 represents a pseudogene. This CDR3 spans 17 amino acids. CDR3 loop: CASSKRAEGQGGEKLFF. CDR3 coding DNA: TGTGCCAGCAGCAAAAGGGCGGAAGGACAGGGAGGTGAAAAACTGTTTTTT.

The CDR3 protein is CASSMRGTTGAKNIQYF. CDR3 nucleotide sequence: TGTGCCAGTAGTATGAGGGGCACGACAGGGGCCAAAAACATTCAGTACTTC. The rearrangement joins TRBV19 to TRBJ2-4, with 7 bases that match TRBD1. This CDR3 comprises 17 residues. From germline, CDR1 is LNHDA and CDR2 SQIVND (reference sequence). J lost 1 base, V lost 3 bases, and 9 bases had no gene match.

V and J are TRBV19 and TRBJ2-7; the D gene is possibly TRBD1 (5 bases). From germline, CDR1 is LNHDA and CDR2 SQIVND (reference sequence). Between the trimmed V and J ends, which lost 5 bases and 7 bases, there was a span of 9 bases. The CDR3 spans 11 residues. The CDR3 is CASSQGFEQYF. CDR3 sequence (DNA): TGTGCCAGTAGTCAGGGATTTGAGCAGTACTTC.

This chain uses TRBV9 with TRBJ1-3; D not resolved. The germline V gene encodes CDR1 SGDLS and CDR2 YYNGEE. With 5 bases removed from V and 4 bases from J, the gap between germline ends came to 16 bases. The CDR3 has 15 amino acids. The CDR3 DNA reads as TGTGCCAGCAGTGCAGAGGGAGGGTCGGGAAACACCATATATTTT. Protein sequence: CASSAEGGSGNTIYF.

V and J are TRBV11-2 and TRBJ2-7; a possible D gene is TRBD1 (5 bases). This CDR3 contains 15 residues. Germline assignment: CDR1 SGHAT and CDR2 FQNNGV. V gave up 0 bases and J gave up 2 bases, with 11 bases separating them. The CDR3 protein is CASSLDRQGPYEQYF. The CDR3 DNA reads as TGTGCCAGCAGCTTAGATCGGCAGGGCCCCTACGAGCAGTACTTC.

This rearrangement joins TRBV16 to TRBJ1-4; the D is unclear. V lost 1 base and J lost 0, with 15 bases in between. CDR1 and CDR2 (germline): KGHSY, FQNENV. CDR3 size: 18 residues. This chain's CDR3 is CASSQYILGAATNEKLFF. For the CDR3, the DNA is TGTGCCAGCAGCCAATACATCCTGGGTGCGGCAACTAATGAAAAACTGTTTTTT.

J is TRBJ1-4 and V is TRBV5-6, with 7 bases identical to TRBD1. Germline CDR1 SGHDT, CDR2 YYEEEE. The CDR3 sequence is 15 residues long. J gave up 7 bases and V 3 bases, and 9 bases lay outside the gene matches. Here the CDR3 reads CASSWLQGDIEKLFF. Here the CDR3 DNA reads TGTGCCAGCAGCTGGCTGCAGGGGGATATTGAAAAACTGTTTTTT.